Described below is a single TCR beta chain sequence and its context. Spiking each PCR with synthetic TCR analog templates was performed. Assay: immunoSEQ multiplex PCR; the TCRdb copy retains only in-frame clones and omits some. This table has around 100,000 clones, approximately 85% appearing once. This entry is derived from a study of PD-L1 blockade in urothelial cancer. In the study overall: Starting in the mid-2010s, patients were given atezolizumab (1,200 mg intravenously every 3 weeks). Investigators checked blood 3 weeks (second dose) and 6 weeks after treatment start. A median blood sample held around 150,000 T cells and approximately 83,000 unique TCRs.

The CDR3 totals 12 residues. The V end lost 4 bases, the J end lost 9 bases, and 13 bases lay between the germline ends. The germline CDR1 and CDR2 sequences are MDHEN and SYDVKM. The chain uses TRBV28 and TRBJ2-7, with D possibly being TRBD1 (7 bases). Sample: PBMCs, taken around atezolizumab (anti-PD-L1) treatment. The clonotype comes from a middle-aged man with urothelial cancer. The chain's CDR3 is CASSYGQEGQYF. The CDR3 nucleotides read TGTGCCAGCAGTTACGGACAGGAGGGGCAGTACTTC.